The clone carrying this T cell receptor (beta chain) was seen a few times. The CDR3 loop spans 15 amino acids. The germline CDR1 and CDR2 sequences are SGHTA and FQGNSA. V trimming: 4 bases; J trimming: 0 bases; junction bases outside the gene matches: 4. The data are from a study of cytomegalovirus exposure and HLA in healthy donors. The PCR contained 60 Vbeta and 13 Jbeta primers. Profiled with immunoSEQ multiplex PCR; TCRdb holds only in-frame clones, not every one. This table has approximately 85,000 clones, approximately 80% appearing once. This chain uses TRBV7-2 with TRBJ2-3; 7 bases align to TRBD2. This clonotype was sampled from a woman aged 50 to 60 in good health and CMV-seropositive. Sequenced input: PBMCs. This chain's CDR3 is CASSSSGLSTDTQYF. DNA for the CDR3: TGTGCCAGCAGCTCTAGCGGACTTAGCACAGATACGCAGTATTTT.